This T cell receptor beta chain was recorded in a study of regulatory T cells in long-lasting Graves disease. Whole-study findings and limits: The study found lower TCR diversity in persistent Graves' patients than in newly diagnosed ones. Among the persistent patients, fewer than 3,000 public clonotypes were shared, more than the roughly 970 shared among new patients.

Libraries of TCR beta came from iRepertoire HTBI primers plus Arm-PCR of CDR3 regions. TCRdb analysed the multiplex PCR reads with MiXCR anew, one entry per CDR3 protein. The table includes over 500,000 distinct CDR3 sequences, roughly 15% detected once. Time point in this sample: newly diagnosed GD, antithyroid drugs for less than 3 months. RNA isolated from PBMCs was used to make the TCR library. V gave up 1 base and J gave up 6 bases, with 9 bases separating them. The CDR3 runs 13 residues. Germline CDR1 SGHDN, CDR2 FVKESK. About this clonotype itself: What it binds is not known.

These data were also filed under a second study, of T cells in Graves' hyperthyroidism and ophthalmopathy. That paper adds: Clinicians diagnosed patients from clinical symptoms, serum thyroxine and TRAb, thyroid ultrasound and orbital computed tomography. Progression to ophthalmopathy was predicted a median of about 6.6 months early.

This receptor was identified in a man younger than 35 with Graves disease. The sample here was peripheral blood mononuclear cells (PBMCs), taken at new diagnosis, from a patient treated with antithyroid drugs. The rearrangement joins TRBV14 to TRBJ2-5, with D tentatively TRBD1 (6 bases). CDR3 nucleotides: TGTGCCAGCAGCCAAGCAGGGGAGAAGACCCAGTACTTC. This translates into CASSQAGEKTQYF.